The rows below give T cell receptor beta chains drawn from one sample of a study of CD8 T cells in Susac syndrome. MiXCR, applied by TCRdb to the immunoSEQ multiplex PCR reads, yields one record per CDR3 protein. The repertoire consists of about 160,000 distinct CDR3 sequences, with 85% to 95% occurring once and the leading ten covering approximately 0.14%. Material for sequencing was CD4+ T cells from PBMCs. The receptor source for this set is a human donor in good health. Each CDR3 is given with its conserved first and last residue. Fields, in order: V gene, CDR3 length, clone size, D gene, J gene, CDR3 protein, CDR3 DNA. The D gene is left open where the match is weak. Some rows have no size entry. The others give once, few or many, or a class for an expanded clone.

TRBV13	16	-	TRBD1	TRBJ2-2	CASSYSGTGFTGELFF	TGTGCCAGCAGCTACTCCGGGACAGGATTCACCGGGGAGCTGTTTTTT
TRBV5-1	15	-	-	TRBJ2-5	CASSSGAYERETQYF	TGCGCCAGCAGCTCGGGCGCGTATGAGAGGGAGACCCAGTACTTC
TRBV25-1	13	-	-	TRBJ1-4	CASRGTGNEKLFF	TGTGCCAGCAGGGGGACCGGTAATGAAAAACTGTTTTTT
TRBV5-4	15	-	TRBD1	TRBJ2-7	CASSDPGQGFLEQYF	TGTGCCAGCAGCGATCCGGGACAGGGATTCCTCGAGCAGTACTTC
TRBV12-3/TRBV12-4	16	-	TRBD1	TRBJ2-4	CASSTRNWTGGFSQYF	TGTGCCAGCAGCACCAGAAATTGGACAGGGGGTTTTTCTCAGTACTTC
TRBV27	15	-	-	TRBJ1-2	CASSLRAGFIRGYTF	TGTGCCAGCAGTTTGAGGGCAGGCTTTATTAGAGGCTACACCTTC
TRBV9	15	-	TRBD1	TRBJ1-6	CASSPRDRDNSPLHF	TGTGCCAGCAGCCCCCGGGACAGAGATAATTCACCCCTCCACTTT
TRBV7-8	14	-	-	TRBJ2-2	CASSLEMNTGELFF	TGTGCCAGCAGCTTAGAGATGAACACCGGGGAGCTGTTTTTT
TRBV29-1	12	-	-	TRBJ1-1	CSVTGVGTEAFF	TGCAGCGTCACAGGCGTTGGCACTGAAGCTTTCTTT
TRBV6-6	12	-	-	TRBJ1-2	CASNRENYGYTF	TGTGCCAGTAACAGGGAAAACTATGGCTACACCTTC
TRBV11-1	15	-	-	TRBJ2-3	CASSLGGRGLRTQYF	TGTGCCAGCAGCTTAGGTGGCAGGGGCCTGAGGACGCAGTATTTT
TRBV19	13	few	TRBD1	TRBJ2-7	CASSSGTGNEQYF	TGTGCCAGTAGTTCCGGGACAGGGAACGAGCAGTACTTC
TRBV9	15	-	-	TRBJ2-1	CASSVETGAYNEQFF	TGTGCCAGCAGCGTAGAAACAGGAGCCTACAATGAGCAGTTCTTC
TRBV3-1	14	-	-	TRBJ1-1	CASRGDNLQTEAFF	TGTGCCAGCCGAGGGGACAACCTACAGACTGAAGCTTTCTTT
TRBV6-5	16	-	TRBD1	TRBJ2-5	CASSYSQGASGETQYF	TGTGCCAGCAGTTACTCTCAGGGGGCGTCTGGGGAGACCCAGTACTTC
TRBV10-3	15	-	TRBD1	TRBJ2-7	CAISSSTGGPYEQYF	TGTGCCATCAGTTCATCTACAGGGGGTCCCTACGAGCAGTACTTC
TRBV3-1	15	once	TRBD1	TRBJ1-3	CASRNGQVSGNTIYF	TGTGCCAGCAGAAATGGACAGGTCTCTGGAAACACCATATATTTT
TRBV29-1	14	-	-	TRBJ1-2	CSTKPLDSNYGYTF	TGCAGCACAAAACCCCTAGACAGTAACTATGGCTACACCTTC
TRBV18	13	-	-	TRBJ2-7	CASSPTSGDEQYF	TGTGCCAGCTCACCAACTTCAGGAGACGAGCAGTACTTC
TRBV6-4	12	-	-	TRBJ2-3	CKNWTGTDTQYF	TGTAAAAATTGGACAGGCACAGATACGCAGTATTTT
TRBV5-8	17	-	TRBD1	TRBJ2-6	CASSPGQGSSGANVLTF	TGTGCCAGCAGCCCGGGACAGGGTTCTTCTGGGGCCAACGTCCTGACTTTC
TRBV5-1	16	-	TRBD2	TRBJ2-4	CASSRTGGVPENIQYF	TGCGCCAGCAGCCGGACGGGGGGGGTTCCTGAAAACATTCAGTACTTC
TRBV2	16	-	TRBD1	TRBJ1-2	CAGGQGAHFGTYGYTF	TGTGCCGGGGGACAGGGGGCGCATTTTGGTACCTATGGCTACACCTTC
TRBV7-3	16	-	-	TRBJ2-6	CASSPSAGSGANVLTF	TGTGCCAGCAGCCCCAGTGCAGGGTCTGGGGCCAACGTCCTGACTTTC
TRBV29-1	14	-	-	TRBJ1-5	CSASGPDSNQPQHF	TGCAGCGCCTCTGGCCCAGATAGCAATCAGCCCCAGCATTTT
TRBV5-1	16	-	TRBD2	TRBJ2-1	CASSLSQGLAGNEQFF	TGCGCCAGCAGCTTATCTCAGGGACTAGCGGGAAATGAGCAGTTCTTC